This entry lists 3 T cell receptor beta chains sequenced from one sample in a study of long-term antiretroviral therapy in people with HIV. Assay version v3.0 of immunoSEQ was used, and it was run at survey level. Clones were read by immunoSEQ multiplex PCR, and TCRdb kept only the in-frame ones, dropping some. The sample contains roughly 24,000 clones, over 80% of which appear only once. The input for sequencing was unsorted PBMCs, taken 1.6 years after starting antiretroviral therapy. The receptors come from a man in his forties with HIV.

This chain uses TRBV19 with TRBJ1-1; 8 bases map to TRBD1. Germline CDR1 LNHDA, CDR2 SQIVND (reference sequence). The CDR3 consists of 15 residues. The trim removed 3 bases at V and 4 bases at J, leaving 7 bases unmatched. Here the CDR3 reads CASSMPDRVRTEAFF. The CDR3 DNA follows: TGTGCCAGTAGTATGCCGGACAGGGTTCGCACTGAAGCTTTCTTT.

The CDR3 bases are TGTGCCAGCAGCTTCACCGGGGAGCTGTTTTTT. It is translated as CASSFTGELFF. The rearrangement links TRBV7-8 to TRBJ2-2, with unresolved D. There are 11 residues in the CDR3. V shed 3 bases and J shed 4 bases, with 0 bases lying between them. Germline V gene lookup returns CDR1 SGHVS and CDR2 FQNEAQ.

CDR3 amino acids: CASSLRQMNTEAFF. In DNA form, the CDR3 reads TGTGCCAGCAGCTTAAGGCAGATGAACACTGAAGCTTTCTTT. V usage is TRBV7-9 and J usage is TRBJ1-1, with unresolved D. This CDR3 has 14 residues. Between the trimmed V and J ends, which lost 2 bases and 0 bases, there was a span of 7 bases. Germline CDR1 and CDR2: SEHNR and FQNEAQ (reference sequence).